One sample yielded the 26 T cell receptor gamma chains listed below, sequenced in a study of γδ T cells in repeated Plasmodium falciparum infection. Vgamma9/Vdelta2+ and Vdelta2-negative gammadelta T cells were flow-sorted from PBMC for bulk sequencing. TCRdb redid the clone calls on the multiplex PCR reads with CATT. The table shows some 14,000 gamma-chain clones, with 1.6% occurring only once. Material for sequencing was gamma-delta T cells from blood. Every receptor here comes from a pool of human donors (malaria-infected and uninfected, not separated).

Ten or more counts support this clone. The protein in TCRdb stems from a much larger clone and differs at residue 13 from this DNA's translation, likely a read error; here the protein is translated from the DNA. This chain connects TRGV4 to TRGJ1 or TRGJ2. The CDR3 length is 16 residues. CDR1 and CDR2 from the germline V gene are EGSTGY and YDSYTSSV. In DNA form, the CDR3 reads TGTGCCACCTGGGATTCTTCCGTGGAGGATTATTATAGGAAACTCTTT. Encoded protein: CATWDSSVEDYYRKLF.

This clone was seen repeatedly, ten times or more. This DNA translates differently at residue 9 from the TCRdb protein, which is that of a much larger clone; a read error is likely, and the protein shown is the DNA's own translation. The J gene is TRGJ1 or TRGJ2, the V gene TRGV3. The germline CDR1 and CDR2 sequences are VTNTFY and YDVSTARD (reference sequence). Trimming removed 0 bases from V and 2 bases from J; junction bases left unmatched: 7. CDR3 length equals 15 residues. In DNA form, the CDR3 reads TGTGCCACCTGGGACAGGCAGGGGGATTATTATAAGAAACTCTTT. Its translation: CATWDRQGDYYKKLF.

With respect to this clone: For this DNA, TCRdb reports the protein of a much larger clone, which diverges at residue 25, most likely from a read error; the protein presented here is translated directly from the DNA. The V segment is TRGV9, and no J call was made. Germline CDR1 reads GITISATS; CDR2 reads ISYDGTV (reference sequence). This CDR3 contains 29 residues. The CDR3 reads CALWEVQKVGLAVEQHWLSQVSIGGIQHF. Here the CDR3 DNA reads TGTGCCTTGTGGGAGGTGCAGAAGGTGGGATTGGCAGTGGAACAACACTGGTTGTCACAGGTAAGTATCGGAGGAATACAACATTTC.

Only a few counts were recorded for this clone. The TCRdb protein comes from a much larger clone and disagrees with this DNA's translation at residue 9, likely due to a read error; the protein given here is derived from the DNA. The rearrangement joins TRGV3 to TRGJ1 or TRGJ2. Because TCRdb records no J gene, it was assigned here through a match of the DNA to germline. Germline V gene data show CDR1 as VTNTFY and CDR2 as YDVSTARD (reference sequence). The CDR3 sequence is 12 residues long. The CDR3 region is CATWDSYYRKLF. The CDR3, as DNA: TGTGCCACCTGGGACAGCTATTATAGGAAACTCTTT.

Concerning this clone itself: For this DNA, TCRdb reports the protein of a much larger clone, which diverges at residue 5, most likely from a read error; the protein presented here is translated directly from the DNA. The chain employs TRGV4 and TRGJP2. Germline CDR1 reads EGSTGY; CDR2 reads YDSYTSSV. This CDR3 is 17 amino acids long. The V and J ends lost 6 bases and 1 base, in that order; junction bases with no gene match: 14. The CDR3 is CATWSHHPRSSDWIKTF. The CDR3 DNA reads as TGTGCCACCTGGTCCCATCATCCACGTAGTAGTGATTGGATCAAGACGTTT.

This clone has just a few counts. TCRdb pairs this DNA with a much larger clone's protein that differs at residue 14, likely a read error; the protein shown was translated from the DNA. A V gene of TRGV9 was called, but no J gene was assigned. Germline V gene sequence: CDR1 GITISATS, CDR2 ISYDGTV (reference sequence). This CDR3 contains 16 residues. The CDR3 here is CALWESQELGKKIMVF. The CDR3 region has the DNA TGTGCCTTGTGGGAGAGTCAAGAGTTGGGCAAAAAAATCATGGTATTT.

This clone has at least ten counts. TCRdb's protein for this DNA is that of a much larger clone and differs from the translation at residue 11, likely a read error; the protein shown is the DNA translation. This sequence joins TRGV9 and TRGJP. Here the J gene came from matching the DNA to germline, since TCRdb omits it. The CDR3 has 16 amino acids. Germline V lookup: CDR1 GITISATS, CDR2 ISYDGTV (reference sequence). This chain's CDR3 is CALWGSKELGEKIKVF. The CDR3 DNA reads as TGTGCCTTGTGGGGCAGTAAAGAGTTGGGCGAAAAAATCAAGGTATTT.

This clone has only a few counts. With a far larger clone one base away, a read error is the likely cause. The identical CDR3 is also encoded by other nucleotide sequences in the sample. The V gene is given as TRGV4, and no J gene call is available. Germline-derived CDR1 and CDR2 are EGSTGY and YDSYTSSV. This CDR3 contains 18 residues. The CDR3 spells CATWDGTPLMATGWFKIF. In nucleotides, the CDR3 is TGTGCCACCTGGGATGGTACTCCTTTAATGGCCACTGGTTGGTTCAAAATATTT.

This clone came up many times. A read error is the likely source, as a far larger clone sits one nucleotide away. This chain joins TRGV9 and TRGJ1 or TRGJ2. The germline V gene encodes CDR1 GITISATS and CDR2 ISYDGTV (reference sequence). The length of the CDR3 is 12 residues. The CDR3: CALWENYYKKLF. The DNA for the CDR3 is TGTGCCTTGTGGGAGAATTATTATAAGAAGCTCTTT.

This clone has just a few counts. The protein TCRdb lists belongs to a much larger clone and differs from this DNA's translation at residue 4, which points to a read error; the protein shown is made from the DNA. V and J are TRGV4 and TRGJ1 or TRGJ2. The J gene, not given by TCRdb, was assigned here from a germline match of the nucleotide sequence. CDR1 and CDR2 from the germline V gene are EGSTGY and YDSYTSSV. The CDR3 consists of 12 residues. DNA of the CDR3: TGTGCCACCAGGGATTGGAATTATAAGAAACTCTTT. Protein sequence: CATRDWNYKKLF.

This clone has at least ten counts. V gene TRGV4 combines with J gene TRGJ1 or TRGJ2. In germline, CDR1 is EGSTGY, CDR2 YDSYTSSV. Trimming cost V 6 bases and J 8 bases; bases outside gene matches: 1. The length of the CDR3 is 9 residues. The CDR3 DNA reads TGTGCCACCTGGAATAAGAAACTCTTT. Translating gives CATWNKKLF.

Only a few counts were recorded for this clone. The mismatch at residue 14 between this DNA's translation and the TCRdb protein of a much larger clone likely reflects a read error; the protein shown is translated from the DNA. V and J are TRGV9 and TRGJP. This CDR3 is 16 amino acids long. Germline lookup yields CDR1 GITISATS and CDR2 ISYDGTV (reference sequence). Here the CDR3 reads CALWEAAELGKKIRVF. The CDR3, as DNA: TGTGCCTTGTGGGAGGCCGCAGAGTTGGGCAAAAAAATCAGGGTATTT.

This clone was seen only a few times. This is likely an artifact of a read error, given a far larger clone one base away. Additional DNA sequences in this sample encode the identical CDR3. The V and J genes are TRGV2 and TRGJ1 or TRGJ2. The CDR3 totals 13 residues. CDR1 and CDR2 (germline): EGSNGY, YDSYNSKV. In nucleotides, the CDR3 is TGTGCCACCTGGGACGACCTACATTATAAGAAGCTCTTT. It translates to CATWDDLHYKKLF.

This clone was counted ten times or more. The rearrangement links TRGV9 to TRGJP. There are 17 residues in the CDR3. J gave up 9 bases and V 1 base, and 9 bases lay outside the gene matches. Germline V gene lookup returns CDR1 GITISATS and CDR2 ISYDGTV (reference sequence). CDR3 bases: TGTGCCTTGTGGGAGGTCACACATGTGTTGGGCAAAAAAATCAAGGTATTT. It codes for CALWEVTHVLGKKIKVF.

This clone was seen many times. The TCRdb protein comes from a much larger clone and disagrees with this DNA's translation at residue 11, likely due to a read error; the protein given here is derived from the DNA. The V gene call reads TRGV9; no J gene was called. Per germline, CDR1 GITISATS and CDR2 ISYDGTV (reference sequence). The CDR3 sequence is 13 residues long. The CDR3, as DNA: TGTGCCTTGTGGGAGCTCAATTATTATAAGGAACTCTTT. Translated: CALWELNYYKELF.

Note on this clone: The mismatch at residue 6 between this DNA's translation and the TCRdb protein of a much larger clone likely reflects a read error; the protein shown is translated from the DNA. The V gene is TRGV4, the J gene TRGJ1 or TRGJ2. Germline CDR1 and CDR2: EGSTGY and YDSYTSSV. Trimming at V came to 2 bases and at J to 10 bases, leaving 5 bases not matched to a gene. The CDR3 consists of 11 residues. In nucleotides, the CDR3 is TGTGCCACCTGGGATGTGCTGAAGAAACTCTTT. It encodes CATWDVLKKLF.

This clone was observed at least ten times. The protein recorded in TCRdb matches a much larger clone and deviates from this DNA's translation at residue 3, suggesting a read error; the protein here is obtained by translating the DNA. The chain combines TRGV9 with TRGJ1 or TRGJ2. TCRdb carries no J gene annotation; the J gene was assigned here by matching the DNA with germline. The CDR3 covers 12 residues. Germline V lookup: CDR1 GITISATS, CDR2 ISYDGTV (reference sequence). The CDR3 sequence is CASWEPHYKKLF. CDR3 coding DNA: TGTGCCTCGTGGGAGCCACACTATAAGAAACTCTTT.

Judged by abundance, this clone is medium-sized. The rearrangement links TRGV8 to TRGJP1. The CDR3 has 13 amino acids. V lost 2 bases, J lost 3 bases, and 0 bases stayed unmatched. Per germline, CDR1 VENAVY and CDR2 YDSYNSRV. CDR3 sequence: CATWDTTGWFKIF. CDR3 nucleotides: TGTGCCACCTGGGATACCACTGGTTGGTTCAAGATATTT.

This clone turned up a few times. TCRdb pairs this DNA with a much larger clone's protein that differs at residue 6, likely a read error; the protein shown was translated from the DNA. The CDR3 region is CALWETGRELGKKIKVF. The CDR3 nucleotides read TGTGCCTTGTGGGAGACGGGACGAGAGTTGGGCAAAAAAATCAAGGTATTT. The V call is TRGV9, the J call TRGJP. The J gene, missing from TCRdb, was assigned here through DNA to germline matching. Germline V CDR1 and CDR2: GITISATS, ISYDGTV (reference sequence). This CDR3 comprises 17 residues. The V and J ends lost 3 bases and 6 bases, in that order; junction bases with no gene match: 8.

Concerning this clone itself: Because the CDR3's place on the DNA is in doubt, the DNA is left out and the CDR3 is given as listed by TCRdb. There is no V gene call, and the J gene is TRGJ1 or TRGJ2. The CDR3 is 35 amino acids in total, end residues counted. The CDR3 loop reads CASMRRSWKLILQNLIENDSGSITVPPGTGCQKLF.

This clone was recorded at least ten times. The protein recorded in TCRdb matches a much larger clone and deviates from this DNA's translation at residue 13, suggesting a read error; the protein here is obtained by translating the DNA. V usage is TRGV9 and J usage is TRGJP. Germline V gene lookup returns CDR1 GITISATS and CDR2 ISYDGTV (reference sequence). CDR3 length: 15 residues. CDR3 amino acids: CALWEVLLGKKIMVF. As DNA, the CDR3 is TGTGCCTTGTGGGAGGTGCTATTGGGCAAAAAAATCATGGTATTT.

Details on this clone: The protein TCRdb lists belongs to a much larger clone and differs from this DNA's translation at residue 15, which points to a read error; the protein shown is made from the DNA. This chain uses TRGV9 with TRGJP. The J gene, missing from TCRdb, was assigned here through DNA to germline matching. This CDR3 spans 18 amino acids. Germline assignment: CDR1 GITISATS and CDR2 ISYDGTV (reference sequence). The CDR3 loop is CALWESNPQELGKKSKVF. For the CDR3, the DNA is TGTGCCTTGTGGGAGTCCAACCCTCAAGAGTTGGGCAAAAAAAGCAAGGTATTT.

The table lists this clone with a few counts. This likely traces to a read error, being one base from a far larger clone. Other DNA sequences in the same sample also yield this CDR3. The chain is built from TRGV9 and TRGJ1 or TRGJ2. The J gene was missing in TCRdb and was found by matching the end of the DNA to germline. Germline CDR1 reads GITISATS; CDR2 reads ISYDGTV (reference sequence). CDR3 length: 13 amino acids. CDR3 DNA sequence: TGTGCCTTGTGGGAGGTGTCGAATTACAAGAAACTCTTT. Amino acids: CALWEVSNYKKLF.

Many counts were recorded for this clone. TCRdb attributes to this sequence the protein of a much larger clone, which differs from the DNA translation at residue 2; a read error is likely, and the protein displayed is translated from the DNA. V gene assignment gives TRGV4, but the J gene was left uncalled. The germline CDR1 and CDR2 sequences are EGSTGY and YDSYTSSV. The CDR3 totals 10 residues. CDR3 in amino acids: CTTWEHGLVF. CDR3 bases: TGTACCACCTGGGAACACGGTTTGGTCTTT.

This clone was counted at least ten times. The protein in TCRdb stems from a much larger clone and differs at residue 11 from this DNA's translation, likely a read error; here the protein is translated from the DNA. The genes are TRGV4 and TRGJ1 or TRGJ2. CDR3 length: 14 residues. CDR1 and CDR2 (germline): EGSTGY, YDSYTSSV. The CDR3 nucleotides read TGTGCCACCTGGGATGGGGGGGATTATTATAGGAAACTCTTT. The encoded protein is CATWDGGDYYRKLF.

This clone was picked up many times. The mismatch at residue 4 between this DNA's translation and the TCRdb protein of a much larger clone likely reflects a read error; the protein shown is translated from the DNA. The rearrangement joins TRGV4 to TRGJ1 or TRGJ2. The CDR3 runs to 14 residues. CDR1 and CDR2 from the germline V gene are EGSTGY and YDSYTSSV. DNA for the CDR3: TGTGCCACCAGGGATGGGCCCCCTTATTATAAGAAACTCTTT. Its protein is CATRDGPPYYKKLF.